The 8 T cell receptor beta chains presented below share a single source sample, sequenced in a study of blood T cell repertoires in COVID-19. TCRdb's copy holds only in-frame clones and misses some; the assay was immunoSEQ multiplex PCR. The sample carries some 200,000 clones, 80% to 90% recorded once. Sequencing input: peripheral blood. These receptors came from an elderly woman with acute or convalescent COVID-19.

This chain links TRBV18 with TRBJ1-5, with unresolved D. The CDR3 runs 15 residues. Looked up from germline, CDR1 is KGHSH and CDR2 is LQKENI. Trimming stripped 1 base from V and 0 bases from J, with 7 bases between. In nucleotides, the CDR3 is TGTGCCAGCTCACCACAGGAGTTTAGCAATCAGCCCCAGCATTTT. This encodes CASSPQEFSNQPQHF.

The chain recombines TRBV6-6 with TRBJ2-1; no clear D. Germline CDR1 reads MNHNY; CDR2 reads SVGAGI (reference sequence). Trimming took off 7 bases at V and 1 base at J, with 8 bases between the two ends. This CDR3 contains 13 residues. The CDR3 DNA follows: TGTGCCAGCACTCAGTCATCCTACAATGAGCAGTTCTTC. Amino acid sequence: CASTQSSYNEQFF.

The rearrangement links TRBV10-1 to TRBJ2-3; D unclear. The CDR3 covers 11 residues. Trimming left V 8 bases short and J 6 bases short, with 9 bases between. The V gene's germline CDR1 is WNHNN and CDR2 SYGVQD (reference sequence). Here the CDR3 DNA reads TGCGCCAGCGCGGCCGGCGATACGCAGTATTTT. It encodes CASAAGDTQYF.

The V and J genes are TRBV5-1 and TRBJ2-1; D unresolved. The ends were cut back, 4 bases at V and 6 bases at J, with 17 bases in the middle. Germline V CDR1 and CDR2: SGHRS, YFSETQ. The length of the CDR3 is 15 residues. The CDR3 is CASSAGSLNTNEQFF. CDR3 nucleotide sequence: TGCGCCAGCAGCGCCGGGTCATTAAATACCAATGAGCAGTTCTTC.

This chain joins TRBV5-1 and TRBJ2-7; D possibly corresponds to TRBD1 (6 bases). Germline V gene lookup returns CDR1 SGHRS and CDR2 YFSETQ. This CDR3 region has 14 residues. V was trimmed by 3 bases and J by 0 bases, leaving 10 bases between them. The CDR3 spells CASSSQGNSYEQYF. The DNA of the CDR3 is TGCGCCAGCAGCTCTCAGGGGAACTCCTACGAGCAGTACTTC. Supplemented by reference TRBV5-1 and TRBJ2-7, the full variable domain reads KAGVTQTPRYLIKTRGQQVTLSCSPISGHRSVSWYQQTPGQGLQFLFEYFSETQRNKGNFPGRFSGRQFSNSRSEMNVSTLELGDSALYLCASSSQGNSYEQYFGPGTRLTVT.

The rearrangement links TRBV19 to TRBJ2-5; D is possibly TRBD1 (5 bases). The CDR3 has 15 residues. With 5 bases removed from V and 2 bases from J, the gap between germline ends came to 15 bases. Germline V gene data show CDR1 as LNHDA and CDR2 as SQIVND (reference sequence). CDR3 bases: TGTGCCAGTAGTGCGCTAACAGGAGTTCAAGAGACCCAGTACTTC. Residues: CASSALTGVQETQYF.

The chain recombines TRBV2 with TRBJ2-7; perhaps TRBD1 as D (5 bases). Germline V gene lookup returns CDR1 SNHLY and CDR2 FYNNEI. V shed 4 bases and J shed 1 base, with 11 bases lying between them. The CDR3 is 14 residues long. The CDR3: CASSAGLVSYEQYF. The CDR3 nucleotides are TGTGCCAGCAGTGCAGGGTTAGTTTCCTACGAGCAGTACTTC. Full variable domain (rest looked up from reference TRBV2 and TRBJ2-7): EPEVTQTPSHQVTQMGQEVILRCVPISNHLYFYWYRQILGQKVEFLVSFYNNEISEKSEIFDDQFSVERPDGSNFTLKIRSTKLEDSAMYFCASSAGLVSYEQYFGPGTRLTVT.

The CDR3 loop is CASSGLAGGKGSTDTQYF. The CDR3 DNA sequence: TGTGCCAGCAGTGGACTAGCGGGAGGGAAGGGGAGCACAGATACGCAGTATTTT. This chain uses TRBV28 with TRBJ2-3, with 15 positions matching TRBD2. V gave up 5 bases and J gave up 0 bases; unmatched junction bases: 6. There are 18 residues in the CDR3. Germline V lookup: CDR1 MDHEN, CDR2 SYDVKM.